This section outlines one T cell receptor beta chain sequence together with its context. Its target is unknown. PCR was performed using 60 Vbeta and 13 Jbeta primers. The table came from immunoSEQ multiplex PCR; TCRdb's copy has only in-frame clones and leaves some out. The sample includes approximately 140,000 clones, roughly 77% of them seen just once. The record originates from a study of cytomegalovirus exposure and HLA in healthy donors. Background on the study: From donors who were HLA-typed, an early data release held around 80 million unique TCRs. About 79% of 398 genotyped donors fell in the Caucasian-associated ancestry cluster. Study-level findings and limits: Data from an earlier analysis indicated that most TCR beta V segments were productive either about 90% or about 30% of the time.

Trimming at V came to 8 bases and at J to 2 bases, leaving 7 bases not matched to a gene. Germline CDR1 and CDR2: SGHTA and FQGNSA. The CDR3 has 16 amino acids. Healthy bone marrow donors made up the donor group. The chain couples TRBV7-2 to TRBJ2-1; 12 nucleotides line up with TRBD2. Input material: PBMCs. The clonotype originates from a female donor in good health and CMV-seronegative. The CDR3: CASRDWTSGTYNEQFF. In DNA, the CDR3 is TGTGCCAGCCGGGATTGGACTAGCGGGACCTACAATGAGCAGTTCTTC.